This TCR beta chain was documented in a study of cytomegalovirus exposure and HLA in healthy donors. About the study: HLA-typed donors were the source of about 81 million unique TCRs held in an early data release.

Findings and limits, study-wide: An analysis that was carried out later associated 15,000 to 20,000 TCR beta sequences with HLA alleles at 0.05 false discovery rate. A reported reduction in N-insertions relative to the roughly 670-donor mean was seen in an Asian-associated ancestry cluster in a later analysis.

This clone came up a few times. Its antigen is undetermined. The PCR was carried out with 60 Vbeta primers and 13 Jbeta primers. Repertoires were generated with immunoSEQ multiplex PCR, while TCRdb's copy carries only in-frame clones and drops some. The table includes about 140,000 clones, around two thirds detected once. Germline loops: CDR1 SEHNR, CDR2 FQNEAQ (reference sequence). This CDR3 comprises 18 residues. V lost 4 bases, J lost 7 bases, and 16 bases stayed unmatched. The clonotype was recovered from a man between 25 and 39 years old in good health and CMV-seropositive. The sample comprised PBMCs. The J gene is TRBJ2-1, the V gene TRBV7-9, with 10 bases identical to TRBD2. DNA for the CDR3: TGTGCCAGCAGCTCGATCGCCCCCCCTAGCGGGAGTTCGAATGAGCAGTTCTTC. Translated: CASSSIAPPSGSSNEQFF.